This T cell receptor beta chain emerged from a study of PD-L1 blockade in urothelial cancer. Study as a whole: Males with bladder-origin urothelial cancer made up about 90% of the roughly 29 patients. Study conclusions and caveats: Greater 3-week expansion of tumor-associated blood clones was recorded for durable-benefit patients. A pretreatment blood TCR clonality that fell below the median predicted better progression-free and overall survival.

The study enrolled patients with locally advanced or metastatic urothelial carcinoma. CDR3 length: 14 residues. Germline-derived CDR1 and CDR2 are SNHLY and FYNNEI. V lost 3 bases, J lost 9 bases, and 15 bases lay in between. The repertoire was sequenced with immunoSEQ multiplex PCR; TCRdb's copy has only in-frame clones and lacks some. The sample has 41,000 or so clones; 82% are singletons. The table lists this clone with a few counts. Its antigen is currently unknown. The TCR sequence derives from a man aged 60-69 years with urothelial cancer. This chain uses TRBV2 with TRBJ2-1; tentative D call: TRBD2 (5 bases). Sample: PBMCs, taken around atezolizumab (anti-PD-L1) treatment. CDR3: CASSDRSGISEQFF. The CDR3 DNA reads TGTGCCAGCAGTGATCGGTCCGGGATCAGTGAGCAGTTCTTC.